Each of the 9 T cell receptor beta chains below was sequenced from the same sample in a study of cytomegalovirus exposure and HLA in healthy donors. Primers for the PCR totalled 60 Vbeta and 13 Jbeta. This table comes from immunoSEQ multiplex PCR, and its TCRdb copy is limited to in-frame clones, with some not included. The data contain tens of thousands of clones, 82% of them singletons. Sequencing used PBMCs. The source of these receptors is a man aged 18 to 29 in good health and CMV-seronegative.

The gene calls are TRBV19 and TRBJ2-1; the D gene is possibly TRBD2 (5 bases). This CDR3 is 15 amino acids long. V lost 3 bases and J lost 3, with 12 bases in between. Germline V gives CDR1 LNHDA, CDR2 SQIVND (reference sequence). The CDR3 DNA reads TGTGCCAGTAGTATCCGGGGTATCGGCTACAATGAGCAGTTCTTC. Protein: CASSIRGIGYNEQFF.

V and J are TRBV11-2 and TRBJ1-4, with a possible D match to TRBD1 (6 bases). V gave up 3 bases and J gave up 7 bases, with 12 bases separating them. The CDR3 covers 14 residues. CDR1 is SGHAT and CDR2 is FQNNGV in the germline V gene. As DNA, the CDR3 is TGTGCCAGCAGCTTTAGGGGGAGGGTTGAAAAACTGTTTTTT. Amino acid sequence: CASSFRGRVEKLFF.

The rearrangement links TRBV5-4 to TRBJ2-7; possible D gene TRBD2, 6 bases. V lost 0 bases to trimming and J lost 5 bases, with 15 bases between them. The CDR3 consists of 15 residues. Germline CDR1 SGHNT, CDR2 YYREEE (reference sequence). CDR3 DNA sequence: TGTGCCAGCAGCTTGGGTGGAGGGATACTCAACGAGCAGTACTTC. Its protein is CASSLGGGILNEQYF.

The chain carries TRBV7-3 and TRBJ1-1; no firm D call. This CDR3 region has 13 residues. The ends were cut back, 6 bases at V and 3 bases at J, with 11 bases in the middle. Germline values: CDR1 SGHTA, CDR2 FQGTGA. CDR3 DNA: TGTGCCAGCAGTCATTCCTCGGACACTGAAGCTTTCTTT. The encoded protein is CASSHSSDTEAFF. The variable domain in full, completed from reference TRBV7-3 and TRBJ1-1, reads GAGVSQTPSNKVTEKGKYVELRCDPISGHTALYWYRQSLGQGPEFLIYFQGTGAADDSGLPNDRFFAVRPEGSVSTLKIQRTERGDSAVYLCASSHSSDTEAFFGQGTRLTVV.

The chain combines TRBV29-1 with TRBJ1-1; D is perhaps TRBD1 (6 bases). Germline CDR1 reads SQVTM; CDR2 reads ANQGSEA. V was trimmed by 7 bases and J by 2 bases, leaving 14 bases between them. This CDR3 comprises 13 residues. The CDR3 loop reads CSAREGVNTEAFF. Written as DNA, the CDR3 is TGCAGCGCACGTGAGGGGGTCAACACTGAAGCTTTCTTT.

This clone was picked up one time. The chain combines TRBV7-2 with TRBJ2-6; D perhaps matches TRBD2 (5 bases). The CDR3 is made up of 17 amino acids. The V and J ends lost 4 bases and 5 bases respectively, with 18 bases between them. Germline values: CDR1 SGHTA, CDR2 FQGNSA. The CDR3 is CASSSRDLALRANVLTF. Written as DNA, the CDR3 is TGTGCCAGCAGCTCGAGGGATCTCGCCCTAAGGGCCAACGTCCTGACTTTC. The whole variable domain, filled in from reference TRBV7-2 and TRBJ2-6, reads GAGVSQSPSNKVTEKGKDVELRCDPISGHTALYWYRQSLGQGLEFLIYFQGNSAPDKSGLPSDRFSAERTGGSVSTLTIQRTQQEDSAVYLCASSSRDLALRANVLTFGAGSRLTVL.

About this clone itself: The junction departs from the called germline gene at one end, perhaps through a read error. This specimen includes other DNA sequences encoding the same CDR3. The chain joins TRBV7-7 to TRBJ1-1, with a tentative D call TRBD1 (5 bases). This CDR3 comprises 13 residues. The germline CDR1 and CDR2 sequences are SSHAT and FNYEAQ (reference sequence). The chain's CDR3 is CASSATENTEAFF. The CDR3, as DNA: TGTGCTAGCAGCGCGACAGAGAACACTGAAGCTTTCTTT.

The chain links TRBV5-8 to TRBJ2-1; 14 bases match TRBD2. CDR3 length: 17 residues. The V gene end was trimmed by 4 bases and the J gene end by 6 bases; junction bases not matched to a gene: 9. Germline V gene sequence: CDR1 SGHTS, CDR2 YDEGEE. The CDR3 reads CASSPGLAGVGANEQFF. The CDR3 bases are TGTGCCAGCAGCCCGGGACTAGCGGGAGTGGGGGCCAATGAGCAGTTCTTC.

The genes are TRBV2 and TRBJ1-5, with a tentative D call TRBD1 (5 bases). Germline V lookup: CDR1 SNHLY, CDR2 FYNNEI. V lost 7 bases, J lost 4 bases, and 23 bases lay in between. The CDR3 spans 17 residues. The CDR3, as DNA: TGTGCCAGCACGTCCGACCTGTACGGGGCGGGAAATCAGCCCCAGCATTTT. Translated: CASTSDLYGAGNQPQHF. The whole variable domain, remainder taken from reference TRBV2 and TRBJ1-5, is EPEVTQTPSHQVTQMGQEVILRCVPISNHLYFYWYRQILGQKVEFLVSFYNNEISEKSEIFDDQFSVERPDGSNFTLKIRSTKLEDSAMYFCASTSDLYGAGNQPQHFGDGTRLSIL.